The 18 T cell receptor beta chains below all came from one sample that was sequenced in a study of shared clonotypes between healthy human individuals. Clones were read by immunoSEQ multiplex PCR, and TCRdb kept only the in-frame ones, dropping some. This table holds roughly 2 million clones, 85% to 95% found once. Only CD45RO-negative cells positively selected for CCR7 counted as naive CD8 cells, so terminally differentiated effector memory CD45RA+ cells were excluded. Sequenced: naive CD8+ T cells sorted from blood. The receptor source for this set is a man younger than 30 in good health.

The chain is built from TRBV7-6 and TRBJ2-7, with D possibly being TRBD1 (5 bases). There are 15 residues in the CDR3. In germline, CDR1 is SGHVS, CDR2 FNYEAQ. Deletions cut 5 bases from V and 0 bases from J, with 14 bases between. The CDR3 coding sequence is TGTGCCAGCAGCGAGACAGTAGAAGACTCCTACGAGCAGTACTTC. It is translated as CASSETVEDSYEQYF. Supplemented by reference TRBV7-6 and TRBJ2-7, the full variable domain reads GAGVSQSPRYKVTKRGQDVALRCDPISGHVSLYWYRQALGQGPEFLTYFNYEAQQDKSGLPNDRFSAERPEGSISTLTIQRTEQRDSAMYRCASSETVEDSYEQYFGPGTRLTVT.

This clone appeared once. The chain has TRBV30 and TRBJ1-2; D ambiguous. The CDR3 extends over 12 amino acids. Deletions cut 4 bases from V and 0 bases from J, with 6 bases between. The germline CDR1 and CDR2 sequences are GTSNPN and SVGIG (reference sequence). CDR3 in DNA: TGTGCCTGGACAGAAGCTAACTATGGCTACACCTTC. It is translated as CAWTEANYGYTF.

This chain connects TRBV4-1 to TRBJ1-1, with D tentatively TRBD1 (6 bases). V was cut by 4 bases and J by 4 bases, with 19 bases left in between. CDR1 and CDR2 from the germline V gene are MGHRA and YSYEKL. There are 16 residues in the CDR3. Here the CDR3 reads CASSPRQAQIGTEAFF. CDR3 nucleotides: TGCGCCAGCAGCCCTCGACAGGCCCAAATAGGCACTGAAGCTTTCTTT.

Note on this clone: This CDR3 is also generated by other DNA sequences in the sample. The chain combines TRBV10-3 with TRBJ2-7; 10 bases line up with TRBD1. The CDR3 consists of 14 residues. V dropped 3 bases and J dropped 5; count of bases not matched to a gene: 4. Germline assignment: CDR1 ENHRY and CDR2 SYGVKD. CDR3 loop: CAISDWTGGDEQYF. Written as DNA, the CDR3 is TGTGCCATCAGTGATTGGACAGGGGGAGACGAGCAGTACTTC.

The chain couples TRBV4-3 to TRBJ2-5; possibly TRBD2 for D (5 bases). Trimming left V 0 bases short and J 5 bases short, with 13 bases between. This CDR3 is 15 amino acids long. Germline assignment: CDR1 LGHNA and CDR2 YSLEER. CDR3 in amino acids: CASSQDRGPRETQYF. The CDR3 DNA is TGCGCCAGCAGCCAAGATCGGGGTCCTCGGGAGACCCAGTACTTC.

Only one count was recorded for this clone. Other DNA sequences within the sample encode an identical CDR3. The gene calls are TRBV27 and TRBJ2-1; D not certain. The CDR3 has 13 residues. Germline V lookup: CDR1 MNHEY, CDR2 SMNVEV (reference sequence). The V end lost 0 bases, the J end lost 5 bases, and 5 bases lay between the germline ends. The CDR3 spells CASSLSGNNEQFF. In nucleotides, the CDR3 is TGTGCCAGCAGTTTATCAGGGAACAATGAGCAGTTCTTC.

This chain joins TRBV28 and TRBJ2-7; D remains ambiguous. V was clipped by 2 bases and J by 2 bases, with 10 bases between them. Germline CDR1 is MDHEN and CDR2 is SYDVKM. This CDR3 has 14 amino acids. CDR3 loop: CASSLKAQPYEQYF. CDR3 sequence (DNA): TGTGCCAGCAGTTTAAAGGCTCAACCCTACGAGCAGTACTTC. Full variable domain (rest looked up from reference TRBV28 and TRBJ2-7): DVKVTQSSRYLVKRTGEKVFLECVQDMDHENMFWYRQDPGLGLRLIYFSYDVKMKEKGDIPEGYSVSREKKERFSLILESASTNQTSMYLCASSLKAQPYEQYFGPGTRLTVT.

Comment on this clone: Other DNA sequences in this specimen translate into the identical CDR3. The rearrangement links TRBV7-9 to TRBJ1-3; the D gene is possibly TRBD1 (5 bases). The V end lost 5 bases, the J end lost 0 bases, and 11 bases lay between the germline ends. The CDR3 sequence is 15 residues long. Germline V gene lookup returns CDR1 SEHNR and CDR2 FQNEAQ (reference sequence). This chain's CDR3 is CASSPRQSSGNTIYF. The CDR3 DNA is TGTGCCAGCAGCCCGAGACAGAGCTCTGGAAACACCATATATTTT.

Comments on this clone: Distinct nucleotide sequences in the sample also encode this CDR3. The chain carries TRBV10-3 and TRBJ2-1; 7 nucleotides agree with TRBD2. J was trimmed by 7 bases and V by 2 bases; bases with no gene match: 2. CDR3 length: 13 amino acids. The germline CDR1 and CDR2 sequences are ENHRY and SYGVKD. The CDR3 DNA is TGTGCCATCAGTGAGACGGGGGGAAATGAGCAGTTCTTC. This codes for CAISETGGNEQFF.

The chain carries TRBV28 and TRBJ1-1; TRBD1 agrees at 9 bases. The CDR3 covers 18 residues. With 1 base clipped from V and 4 bases from J, the junction kept 13 bases outside the gene matches. Germline CDR1 reads MDHEN; CDR2 reads SYDVKM. CDR3 residues: CASSLSQYNMDRGTEAFF. For the CDR3, the DNA is TGTGCCAGCAGTTTATCGCAGTATAATATGGACAGGGGCACTGAAGCTTTCTTT.

The chain recombines TRBV7-9 with TRBJ2-1; TRBD2 aligns across 12 bases. The germline V gene has CDR1 SEHNR and CDR2 FQNEAQ (reference sequence). CDR3 size: 17 residues. Losses at the gene ends were 1 base for V and 8 bases for J; bases not matched to a gene: 9. CDR3: CASSLVGLAGFTDEQFF. The CDR3 DNA sequence: TGTGCCAGCAGCTTAGTTGGACTAGCGGGATTTACGGATGAGCAGTTCTTC.

CDR3 in DNA: TGCGCCAGCAGCCAAGAGCTTCTAGCGGGGGGGCAAGAGACCCAGTACTTC. Protein product: CASSQELLAGGQETQYF. This chain joins TRBV4-1 and TRBJ2-5, with 12 bases lining up with TRBD2. Trimming removed 0 bases from V and 2 bases from J; junction bases left unmatched: 4. Germline loops: CDR1 MGHRA, CDR2 YSYEKL. The CDR3 spans 17 residues.

V gene TRBV7-6 combines with J gene TRBJ2-7; possibly TRBD2 for D (6 bases). Trimming cost V 6 bases and J 6 bases, with 12 bases left between them. CDR3 length: 12 residues. Germline values: CDR1 SGHVS, CDR2 FNYEAQ. The CDR3, as DNA: TGTGCCAGCAGTTTCCTAGCGTCCGAGCAGTACTTC. This sequence encodes CASSFLASEQYF. The full variable domain, in which reference TRBV7-6 and TRBJ2-7 provide the parts outside the CDR3, is GAGVSQSPRYKVTKRGQDVALRCDPISGHVSLYWYRQALGQGPEFLTYFNYEAQQDKSGLPNDRFSAERPEGSISTLTIQRTEQRDSAMYRCASSFLASEQYFGPGTRLTVT.

To note about this clone: Other DNA sequences in this specimen translate into the identical CDR3. This rearrangement joins TRBV27 to TRBJ2-7, with 7 positions matching TRBD2. Germline lookup yields CDR1 MNHEY and CDR2 SMNVEV (reference sequence). The CDR3 contains 13 residues. The junction had 2 bases not matched to a gene; V was cut back by 2 bases and J by 4 bases. CDR3 residues: CASSLGGGYEQYF. CDR3 DNA sequence: TGTGCCAGCAGTTTAGGGGGGGGTTACGAGCAGTACTTC.

V gene TRBV7-9 combines with J gene TRBJ2-6; D is unresolved. CDR1 and CDR2 (germline): SEHNR, FQNEAQ (reference sequence). V was cut by 5 bases and J by 0 bases, with 11 bases left in between. The CDR3 consists of 16 residues. Here the CDR3 reads CASSVEFISGANVLTF. As DNA, the CDR3 is TGTGCCAGCAGCGTGGAGTTTATCTCTGGGGCCAACGTCCTGACTTTC.

A note on this clone: Other DNA sequences in this specimen translate into the identical CDR3. The chain recombines TRBV2 with TRBJ2-1; TRBD2 matches at 13 bases. The germline V gene has CDR1 SNHLY and CDR2 FYNNEI. V was clipped by 1 base and J by 4 bases; unmatched bases: 1. This CDR3 has 16 residues. CDR3 residues: CASSEGTSGGYNEQFF. CDR3 coding DNA: TGTGCCAGCAGTGAAGGGACTAGCGGGGGATACAATGAGCAGTTCTTC.

The chain has TRBV27 and TRBJ2-1; D may match TRBD1 or TRBD2 (6 bases each). Deletions cut 5 bases from V and 4 bases from J, with 15 bases between. Germline CDR1 reads MNHEY; CDR2 reads SMNVEV (reference sequence). The CDR3 runs to 15 residues. The CDR3 nucleotides read TGTGCCAGCAGTCCCCACGGGGGCATGTACAATGAGCAGTTCTTC. Amino acids: CASSPHGGMYNEQFF.

The genes are TRBV30 and TRBJ2-7, with a weak D call TRBD2 (5 bases). Germline V gene sequence: CDR1 GTSNPN, CDR2 SVGIG (reference sequence). The CDR3 is made up of 13 amino acids. Trimming took off 3 bases at V and 2 bases at J, with 11 bases between the two ends. The CDR3 bases are TGTGCCTGGAGCCCCCGGGAAACCTACGAGCAGTACTTC. Encoded protein: CAWSPRETYEQYF.